This T cell receptor (beta chain) stems from a study of T cell responses to AZD1222 COVID-19 vaccine. The germline V gene encodes CDR1 MNHEY and CDR2 SMNVEV (reference sequence). This CDR3 comprises 15 residues. Deletions cut 5 bases from V and 3 bases from J, with 17 bases between. Second-dose intervals of approximately 4 or approximately 12 weeks were pooled. Here immunoSEQ multiplex PCR was the method, and the copy in TCRdb shows in-frame clones only, minus some. This table holds roughly 150,000 clones, more than 85% found once. This chain joins TRBV27 and TRBJ2-7, with D perhaps matching TRBD1 or TRBD2 (5 bases each). The sequencing here drew on peripheral blood, taken 28 days after the second AZD1222 dose. The TCR originated in an adult who received the AZD1222 COVID-19 vaccine. The CDR3 here is CASSNPSGTRYEQYF. The CDR3 region has the DNA TGTGCCAGCAGTAACCCCTCCGGGACCCGCTACGAGCAGTACTTC.